This section outlines one T cell receptor beta chain sequence together with its context. This sample stems from a study of Tregs in tolerant kidney transplant recipients. Thawed PBMCs were FACS-sorted into unstimulated CD4+CD25+CD127- regulatory T cells, CD4+CD25- non-regulatory cells, CD4 and CD8 cells. Assay: immunoSEQ multiplex PCR; the TCRdb copy retains only in-frame clones and omits some. The table lists 35,000 to 55,000 clones, roughly nine tenths of them singletons. This CDR3 is 12 amino acids long. V was pared by 8 bases and J by 0 bases, with 5 bases between. The V gene's germline CDR1 is MDHEN and CDR2 SYDVKM.

The sample consisted of Tregs from blood. The chain recombines TRBV28 with TRBJ1-5; D not certain. The receptor comes from a human donor in good health. The CDR3 bases are TGTGCCAGCCGGTATAGCAATCAGCCCCAGCATTTT. Translating it yields CASRYSNQPQHF. The whole variable domain, filled in from reference TRBV28 and TRBJ1-5, reads DVKVTQSSRYLVKRTGEKVFLECVQDMDHENMFWYRQDPGLGLRLIYFSYDVKMKEKGDIPEGYSVSREKKERFSLILESASTNQTSMYLCASRYSNQPQHFGDGTRLSIL.